The 23 T cell receptor beta chains presented below share a single source sample, sequenced in a study of cytomegalovirus exposure and HLA in healthy donors. The PCR contained 60 Vbeta and 13 Jbeta primers. Generated by immunoSEQ multiplex PCR, the TCRdb table keeps only in-frame clones and is missing some. Among approximately 69,000 clones, 70% to 75% were seen once, and the ten largest hold over 20%. Source material: PBMCs. All receptors come from a woman aged 25 to 39 in good health and CMV-seropositive.

The chain uses TRBV4-2 and TRBJ1-5; D is uncertain. This CDR3 has 17 amino acids. CDR1 and CDR2 (germline): LGHNA, YNFKEQ. Trimming cost V 0 bases and J 1 base, with 13 bases left between them. CDR3 loop: CASSQELGLTSNQPQHF. CDR3 DNA: TGTGCCAGCAGCCAAGAACTAGGCCTTACGAGCAATCAGCCCCAGCATTTT.

V is TRBV11-2 and J is TRBJ2-3; 14 nucleotides agree with TRBD2. V trimming: 5 bases; J trimming: 1 base; junction bases outside the gene matches: 11. The CDR3 extends over 19 amino acids. In germline, CDR1 is SGHAT, CDR2 FQNNGV. In DNA, the CDR3 is TGTGCCAGCAGCCCCTTCGGACTAGCGGGAGGCTTACGCACAGATACGCAGTATTTT. Amino acids: CASSPFGLAGGLRTDTQYF.

This chain joins TRBV25-1 and TRBJ2-1; TRBD1 aligns across 7 bases. V shed 2 bases and J 9 bases; nucleotides not matched to a gene: 4. The CDR3 spans 13 residues. CDR1 is MGHDK, CDR2 SYGVNS, per germline. CDR3 loop: CASSEQGGLEQFF. CDR3 nucleotides: TGTGCCAGCAGTGAACAAGGGGGCCTTGAGCAGTTCTTC. The full variable domain, in which reference TRBV25-1 and TRBJ2-1 provide the parts outside the CDR3, is EADIYQTPRYLVIGTGKKITLECSQTMGHDKMYWYQQDPGMELHLIHYSYGVNSTEKGDLSSESTVSRIRTEHFPLTLESARPSHTSQYLCASSEQGGLEQFFGPGTRLTVL.

J is TRBJ1-1 and V is TRBV11-2, with TRBD1 as a possible D gene (6 bases). From germline, CDR1 is SGHAT and CDR2 FQNNGV. The CDR3 runs 13 residues. V lost 3 bases and J 7 bases, leaving 12 bases between the germline ends. CDR3 in DNA: TGTGCCAGCAGCTTCACAGGGACCAATGAAGCTTTCTTT. This gives the protein CASSFTGTNEAFF.

V is TRBV19 and J is TRBJ2-5, with 8 bases that match TRBD1. Per the germline V gene, CDR1 is LNHDA and CDR2 is SQIVND (reference sequence). The J segment lost 1 base and the V segment lost 5 bases, leaving 3 bases of the junction unmatched. The length of the CDR3 is 14 residues. CDR3 bases: TGTGCCAGTAGTCTGACAGGGGCCCAAGAGACCCAGTACTTC. Translating it yields CASSLTGAQETQYF.

V gene TRBV19 combines with J gene TRBJ2-7; 9 positions agree with TRBD1. The CDR3 has 14 residues. V was clipped by 7 bases and J by 4 bases; unmatched bases: 8. The germline CDR1 and CDR2 sequences are LNHDA and SQIVND (reference sequence). CDR3 bases: TGTGCCAGTAACCCCGGGACAGGGTTTTACGAGCAGTACTTC. It codes for CASNPGTGFYEQYF.

With regard to this clone: Its ends do not fully match the called genes, so a read error is possible. V usage is TRBV29-1 and J usage is TRBJ2-1; TRBD1 aligns across 7 bases. CDR3 size: 11 residues. Per the germline V gene, CDR1 is SQVTM and CDR2 is ANQGSEA. The chain's CDR3 is CSALQGKERFF. The CDR3 nucleotides are TGCAGCGCATTACAGGGGAAAGAGCGGTTCTTC.

The chain combines TRBV29-1 with TRBJ2-1; D may be TRBD2 (6 bases). The germline V and J ends were trimmed by 3 bases and 0 bases, with 9 bases remaining between them. CDR3 size: 14 residues. Germline lookup yields CDR1 SQVTM and CDR2 ANQGSEA. The CDR3 sequence: CSVEPSDSYNEQFF. CDR3 DNA: TGCAGCGTTGAGCCTAGCGACTCCTACAATGAGCAGTTCTTC.

The chain recombines TRBV28 with TRBJ2-7; D is perhaps TRBD1 (5 bases). Trimming left V 2 bases short and J 5 bases short, with 13 bases between. CDR1 and CDR2 (germline): MDHEN, SYDVKM. The CDR3 has 14 residues. The CDR3 region is CASSLTSRAHEQYF. The CDR3 DNA sequence: TGTGCCAGCAGTTTAACGAGCAGGGCCCACGAGCAGTACTTC. Full variable domain (missing parts from reference TRBV28 and TRBJ2-7): DVKVTQSSRYLVKRTGEKVFLECVQDMDHENMFWYRQDPGLGLRLIYFSYDVKMKEKGDIPEGYSVSREKKERFSLILESASTNQTSMYLCASSLTSRAHEQYFGPGTRLTVT.

This clone was picked up a small number of times. This sequence joins TRBV6-1 and TRBJ1-1; D ambiguous. Trimming shortened V by 8 bases and J by 6 bases, and 19 bases separated the two germline ends. The CDR3 has 14 amino acids. Germline values: CDR1 MNHNS, CDR2 SASEGT. CDR3 in DNA: TGTGCCAGCGGACGTGGATCACTAGGCGCTGAAGCTTTCTTT. Protein sequence: CASGRGSLGAEAFF.

The chain is built from TRBV10-2 and TRBJ2-1; D may be TRBD2 (6 bases). The germline V gene has CDR1 WSHSY and CDR2 SAAADI. The CDR3 has 12 amino acids. V shed 6 bases and J shed 10 bases, with 13 bases lying between them. The CDR3 protein is CASRIGTGEQFF. The CDR3 coding sequence is TGCGCCAGCAGGATCGGGACTGGCGAGCAGTTCTTC.

This clone has more than one count but fewer than ten. The chain links TRBV4-1 to TRBJ1-4; 11 bases match TRBD1. Germline V gene data show CDR1 as MGHRA and CDR2 as YSYEKL. V dropped 4 bases and J dropped 4; count of bases not matched to a gene: 8. This CDR3 is built from 17 residues. DNA for the CDR3: TGCGCCAGCAGCCCACCGGGACAGGGGGTGATTAATGAAAAACTGTTTTTT. It codes for CASSPPGQGVINEKLFF.

The chain combines TRBV6-1 with TRBJ2-1; maybe TRBD2 (7 bases). Germline CDR1 is MNHNS and CDR2 is SASEGT. V lost 2 bases and J lost 6, with 14 bases in between. The CDR3 spans 15 residues. As DNA, the CDR3 is TGTGCCAGCAGTGAATGGCGGGGGCAGGGCAATGAGCAGTTCTTC. As protein: CASSEWRGQGNEQFF.

The chain links TRBV7-8 to TRBJ1-1; D gene unclear. The V end was cut by 2 bases, the J end by 0 bases, with 10 bases between. The CDR3 contains 15 residues. CDR1 is SGHVS and CDR2 is FQNEAQ in the germline V gene. The CDR3 nucleotides read TGTGCCAGCAGCTTACAAAGTAGCATGAACACTGAAGCTTTCTTT. Protein product: CASSLQSSMNTEAFF.

This clone was detected a few times. The V call is TRBV15, the J call TRBJ1-4; no definite D call. Trimming removed 1 base from V and 6 bases from J, with 9 bases in between. CDR3 length: 14 amino acids. The V gene's germline CDR1 is LNHNV and CDR2 YYDKDF (reference sequence). The CDR3 here is CATSRAGSYEKLFF. In DNA form, the CDR3 reads TGTGCCACCAGCAGAGCCGGGAGCTATGAAAAACTGTTTTTT.

The gene calls are TRBV7-9 and TRBJ2-7; 13 bases are a match to TRBD2. This CDR3 contains 15 residues. The J segment lost 4 bases and the V segment lost 4 bases, leaving 4 bases of the junction unmatched. Germline CDR1 is SEHNR and CDR2 is FQNEAQ (reference sequence). CDR3 residues: CASSSGLAGSYEQYF. In DNA, the CDR3 is TGTGCCAGCAGCTCGGGACTAGCGGGATCATACGAGCAGTACTTC. The full variable domain, with the rest looked up from reference TRBV7-9 and TRBJ2-7, is DTGVSQNPRHKITKRGQNVTFRCDPISEHNRLYWYRQTLGQGPEFLTYFQNEAQLEKSRLLSDRFSAERPKGSFSTLEIQRTEQGDSAMYLCASSSGLAGSYEQYFGPGTRLTVT.

The CDR3: CASSAEAQGGNEQFF. The CDR3 DNA is TGTGCCAGCAGCGCCGAGGCCCAAGGCGGTAATGAGCAGTTCTTC. V is TRBV13 and J is TRBJ2-1; D unresolved. The CDR3 contains 15 residues. Germline assignment: CDR1 PRHDT and CDR2 FYEKMQ (reference sequence). V was shortened by 5 bases and J by 7 bases, with 18 bases between the two germline ends.

This clone was recorded once. This chain joins TRBV28 and TRBJ2-7; a possible D gene is TRBD2 (6 bases). The germline V gene has CDR1 MDHEN and CDR2 SYDVKM. This CDR3 has 12 amino acids. V dropped 11 bases and J dropped 3 bases, with 14 bases sitting between them. CDR3: CAAGKGIYEQYF. The CDR3 DNA sequence: TGTGCCGCGGGGAAGGGGATCTACGAGCAGTACTTC.

The chain is built from TRBV9 and TRBJ2-7; 11 nucleotides match TRBD2. CDR1 is SGDLS, CDR2 YYNGEE, per germline. With V trimmed by 2 bases and J by 9 bases, 7 bases remained unmatched. CDR3 length: 14 residues. The CDR3 spells CASSVALAGGRQYF. CDR3 nucleotide sequence: TGTGCCAGCAGCGTGGCCCTAGCGGGAGGTCGGCAGTACTTC.

In its sample, this clone was seen a few times. The V and J genes are TRBV15 and TRBJ1-5; tentatively, D is TRBD1 (6 bases). Germline V gene data show CDR1 as LNHNV and CDR2 as YYDKDF (reference sequence). CDR3 size: 16 residues. The ends were cut back, 5 bases at V and 3 bases at J, with 17 bases in the middle. CDR3 sequence: CATSPYRGGNNQPQHF. In nucleotides, the CDR3 is TGTGCCACCAGCCCCTATCGAGGGGGTAACAATCAGCCCCAGCATTTT.

The CDR3 sequence is CAWNRGRGETQYF. The CDR3 nucleotides read TGTGCCTGGAACAGGGGGCGAGGAGAGACCCAGTACTTC. The J gene is TRBJ2-5, the V gene TRBV30; TRBD1 matches 9 bases. CDR3 length equals 13 residues. Germline V gene sequence: CDR1 GTSNPN, CDR2 SVGIG (reference sequence). V shed 4 bases, J shed 4 bases, and the junction held 4 bases outside the gene matches.

This clone was observed a few times. The chain employs TRBV15 and TRBJ1-1; D unclear. The V end was cut by 5 bases, the J end by 8 bases, with 12 bases between. CDR3 length: 12 residues. Germline V CDR1 and CDR2: LNHNV, YYDKDF (reference sequence). The CDR3 protein is CATSLRGVEAFF. In DNA form, the CDR3 reads TGTGCCACCAGCTTGCGAGGAGTCGAAGCTTTCTTT.

This sequence joins TRBV7-9 and TRBJ1-5; no definite D call. Germline V gene data show CDR1 as SEHNR and CDR2 as FQNEAQ (reference sequence). This CDR3 has 14 residues. V was clipped by 5 bases and J by 4 bases, with 12 bases between them. Here the CDR3 DNA reads TGTGCCAGCAGCAGCGGTTGGGAGAATCAGCCCCAGCATTTT. Protein: CASSSGWENQPQHF.